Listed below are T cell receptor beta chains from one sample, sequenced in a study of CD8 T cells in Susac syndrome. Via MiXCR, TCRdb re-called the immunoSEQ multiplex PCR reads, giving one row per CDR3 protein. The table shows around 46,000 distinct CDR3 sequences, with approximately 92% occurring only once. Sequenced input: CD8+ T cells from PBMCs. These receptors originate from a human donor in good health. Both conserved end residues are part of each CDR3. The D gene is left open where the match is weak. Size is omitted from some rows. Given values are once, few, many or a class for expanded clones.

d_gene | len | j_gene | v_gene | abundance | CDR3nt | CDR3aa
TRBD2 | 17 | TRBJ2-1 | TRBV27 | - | TGTGCCAGCAGTTTTGATGGCGGCGGGAGTGATTACAATGAGCAGTTCTTC | CASSFDGGGSDYNEQFF
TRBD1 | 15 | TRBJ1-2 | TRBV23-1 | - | TGCGCCAGCAGTCGCGGACAGGGGAAGTGTTATGGCTACACCTTC | CASSRGQGKCYGYTF
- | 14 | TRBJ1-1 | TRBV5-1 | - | TGCGCCAGCGCTTTTACAGGGCTTAGGACTGAAGCTTTCTTT | CASAFTGLRTEAFF
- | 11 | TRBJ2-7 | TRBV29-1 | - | TGCAGCGTTACAGAGACCTACGAGCAGTACTTC | CSVTETYEQYF
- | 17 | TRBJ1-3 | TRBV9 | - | TGTGCCAGCAGCGCGAACCGGGACACCCCTTCTGGAAACACCATATATTTT | CASSANRDTPSGNTIYF
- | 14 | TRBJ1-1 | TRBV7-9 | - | TGTGCCAGCAGCTCCCTACCCGAGAACACTGAAGCTTTCTTT | CASSSLPENTEAFF
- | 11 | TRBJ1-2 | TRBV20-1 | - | TGCAGGGCCCGGGGATCCTATGGCTACACCTTC | CRARGSYGYTF
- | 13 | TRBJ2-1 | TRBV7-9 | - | TGTGCCAGCAGCTTAGCGCCACAGGCCGAGCAGTTCTTC | CASSLAPQAEQFF
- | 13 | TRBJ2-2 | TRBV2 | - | TGTGCCAGAGAAAGCGCGAACACCGGGGAGCTGTTTTTT | CARESANTGELFF
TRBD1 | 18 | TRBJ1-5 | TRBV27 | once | TGTGCCAGCAGTTTAAAGCAGACAGGGGGTGCTGGGGATCAGCCCCAGCATTTT | CASSLKQTGGAGDQPQHF
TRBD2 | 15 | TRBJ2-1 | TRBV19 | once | TGTGCCAGTAGTTCCCTAGCGGGAGGGGGAAATGAGCAGTTCTTC | CASSSLAGGGNEQFF
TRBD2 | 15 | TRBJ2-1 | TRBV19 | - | TGTGCCAGTAGTCCACCGGGACTAGATTTCAATGAGCAGTTCTTC | CASSPPGLDFNEQFF
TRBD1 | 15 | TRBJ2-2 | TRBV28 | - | TGTGCCAGCACCTCCCGAAGGGGGCGAGGCGGGGAGCTGTTTTTT | CASTSRRGRGGELFF
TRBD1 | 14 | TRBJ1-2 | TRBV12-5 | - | TGTGCTAGTGGTTTGGCCACAGGGGTCTATGGCTACACCTTC | CASGLATGVYGYTF
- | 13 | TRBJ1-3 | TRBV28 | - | TGTGCCAGCAGGTGGACGGGGTCTCCCACCATATATTTT | CASRWTGSPTIYF
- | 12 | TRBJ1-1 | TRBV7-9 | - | TGTGCCAGCAGCTCCGGGGAGCTAAGTGCTTTCTTT | CASSSGELSAFF
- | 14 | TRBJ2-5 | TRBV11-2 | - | TGTGCCAGCAGCTTAGCCCAGTTCCAAGAGACCCAGTACTTC | CASSLAQFQETQYF
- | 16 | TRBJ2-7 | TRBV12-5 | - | TGTGCTAGTGGTTTGGCAGTGAGGGGCCCACCCTACGAGCAGTACTTC | CASGLAVRGPPYEQYF